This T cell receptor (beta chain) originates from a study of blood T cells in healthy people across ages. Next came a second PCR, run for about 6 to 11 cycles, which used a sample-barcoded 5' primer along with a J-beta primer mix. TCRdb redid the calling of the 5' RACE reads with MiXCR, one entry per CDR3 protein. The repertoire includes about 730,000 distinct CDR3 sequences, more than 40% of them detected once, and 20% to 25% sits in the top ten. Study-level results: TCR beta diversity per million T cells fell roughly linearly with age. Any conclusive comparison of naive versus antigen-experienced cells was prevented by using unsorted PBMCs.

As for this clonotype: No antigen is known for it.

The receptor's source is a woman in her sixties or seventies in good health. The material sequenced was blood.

The CDR3 loop reads CSARIPGANNQPQHF. CDR3 sequence (DNA): TGCAGTGCTAGAATCCCAGGGGCTAACAATCAGCCCCAGCATTTT. J is TRBJ1-5 and V is TRBV20-1, with a possible D match to TRBD1 (6 bases). The CDR3 has 15 amino acids. From germline, CDR1 is DFQATT and CDR2 SNEGSKA (reference sequence). V was trimmed by 2 bases and J by 3 bases, leaving 14 bases between them.